Below, 22 T cell receptor beta chains from the same sample are listed, as sequenced in a study of sequential checkpoint blockade in melanoma. The treatment is: randomized to nivolumab then ipilimumab (arm A) or the reverse (arm B). TCRdb's copy holds only in-frame clones and misses some; the assay was immunoSEQ multiplex PCR. The profile shows about 3,500 clones, roughly 21% of them singletons. The source material was tumor tissue (inferred from file names), sampled from a patient given nivolumab and ipilimumab in sequence. The receptors were gathered from a human patient with melanoma. Some clones in this sample may be carry-over from other donors' samples.

This clone is judged medium-sized (0.01 to 0.1%). The V call is TRBV11-3, the J call TRBJ2-3; a weak D match, TRBD2 (6 bases). The V end lost 5 bases, the J end lost 4 bases, and 16 bases lay between the germline ends. The V gene's germline CDR1 is SGHNT and CDR2 YENEEA. This CDR3 region has 15 residues. The CDR3 region has the DNA TGTGCCAGCAGCAACCAATGGCGGGGTGCAGATACGCAGTATTTT. It translates to CASSNQWRGADTQYF.

This clone was observed a handful of times. V gene TRBV18 combines with J gene TRBJ1-5, with D unresolved. The CDR3 consists of 13 residues. Trimming pared 7 bases from V and 4 bases from J, leaving 11 bases between. The germline CDR1 and CDR2 sequences are KGHSH and LQKENI. The CDR3: CASCTAGNQPQHF. The CDR3 DNA reads TGTGCCAGCTGCACTGCAGGAAATCAGCCCCAGCATTTT.

This clone was seen a single time. This rearrangement joins TRBV19 to TRBJ1-2; TRBD1 agrees at 8 bases. Germline values: CDR1 LNHDA, CDR2 SQIVND (reference sequence). The CDR3 totals 15 residues. V shed 5 bases and J 7 bases; nucleotides not matched to a gene: 12. CDR3 sequence: CASSVIPGGVGGYTF. CDR3 nucleotides: TGTGCCAGTAGTGTAATACCAGGGGGCGTCGGTGGCTACACCTTC. Full variable domain (outside the CDR3, taken from reference TRBV19 and TRBJ1-2): DGGITQSPKYLFRKEGQNVTLSCEQNLNHDAMYWYRQDPGQGLRLIYYSQIVNDFQKGDIAEGYSVSREKKESFPLTVTSAQKNPTAFYLCASSVIPGGVGGYTFGSGTRLTVV.

The V and J genes are TRBV6-8 and TRBJ1-3; D unclear. Trimming removed 4 bases at V and 0 bases at J, with 19 bases between. The CDR3 spans 18 residues. The V gene's germline CDR1 is MNHGY and CDR2 SAAAGT. This chain's CDR3 is CASSSKRQLLSSGNTIYF. The CDR3 bases are TGTGCCAGCAGTTCAAAAAGACAACTTCTAAGCTCTGGAAACACCATATATTTT.

This clone was found a few times. The chain uses TRBV6-8 and TRBJ1-2, with D tentatively TRBD1 (5 bases). The CDR3 runs to 12 residues. Germline CDR1 MNHGY, CDR2 SAAAGT. Trimming shortened V by 4 bases and J by 9 bases, and 12 bases separated the two germline ends. Here the CDR3 reads CASSFGGRSYTF. CDR3 DNA: TGTGCCAGCAGTTTCGGGGGACGGAGCTACACCTTC.

V usage is TRBV18 and J usage is TRBJ1-3; D remains ambiguous. The CDR3 runs 16 residues. Deletions cut 1 base from V and 1 base from J, with 11 bases between. The germline CDR1 and CDR2 sequences are KGHSH and LQKENI. CDR3 region: CASSPRTVPSGNTIYF. CDR3 DNA: TGTGCCAGCTCACCACGGACGGTACCTTCTGGAAACACCATATATTTT.

The CDR3 DNA sequence: TGTGCCAGCAGCTCTAGCGGGGGGGCTCGGGAGACCCAGTACTTC. This gives the protein CASSSSGGARETQYF. V is TRBV11-3 and J is TRBJ2-5; TRBD2 matches at 12 bases. From germline, CDR1 is SGHNT and CDR2 YENEEA. CDR3 length: 15 residues. The trim removed 4 bases at V and 5 bases at J, leaving 5 bases unmatched.

This clone has a handful of counts. The V gene is TRBV11-3, the J gene TRBJ2-5; D may correspond to TRBD1 or TRBD2 (5 bases each). Trimming cost V 8 bases and J 5 bases, with 27 bases left between them. The CDR3 length is 17 residues. In germline, CDR1 is SGHNT, CDR2 YENEEA. This chain's CDR3 is CASASSPGTRLGETQYF. The CDR3 DNA reads as TGTGCCAGCGCATCGTCCCCCGGGACCAGGTTGGGGGAGACCCAGTACTTC.

This clone is labeled medium-sized. This chain links TRBV11-3 with TRBJ1-4; D gene ambiguous. Germline CDR1 SGHNT, CDR2 YENEEA. Trimming stripped 5 bases from V and 3 bases from J, with 13 bases between. The CDR3 is 15 amino acids. The CDR3 region has the DNA TGTGCCAGCAGCCCCTTCCAGGCCCCTAATGAAAAACTGTTTTTT. It codes for CASSPFQAPNEKLFF.

The J gene is TRBJ1-1, the V gene TRBV18; a weak D match, TRBD1 (6 bases). The CDR3 consists of 15 residues. Looked up from germline, CDR1 is KGHSH and CDR2 is LQKENI. V lost 1 base to trimming and J lost 5 bases, with 14 bases between them. The CDR3 is CASSPRGGASTEAFF. The CDR3 nucleotides read TGTGCCAGCTCACCACGGGGGGGGGCTTCTACTGAAGCTTTCTTT. Based on the CDR3 plus reference TRBV18 and TRBJ1-1, the full variable domain is NAGVMQNPRHLVRRRGQEARLRCSPMKGHSHVYWYRQLPEEGLKFMVYLQKENIIDESGMPKERFSAEFPKEGPSILRIQQVVRGDSAAYFCASSPRGGASTEAFFGQGTRLTVV.

This clone has just a few counts. The rearrangement links TRBV19 to TRBJ1-1, with 7 bases matching TRBD1. CDR3 length equals 11 residues. Germline lookup yields CDR1 LNHDA and CDR2 SQIVND (reference sequence). V lost 8 bases and J lost 11; bases outside the gene matches: 8. The CDR3 sequence: CASAIGQAAFF. DNA of the CDR3: TGTGCCAGTGCTATCGGACAGGCGGCTTTCTTT.

This chain joins TRBV4-1 and TRBJ2-1; D is undetermined. The ends were cut back, 2 bases at V and 8 bases at J, with 13 bases in the middle. CDR1 and CDR2 (germline): MGHRA, YSYEKL. The CDR3 extends over 14 amino acids. The CDR3, as DNA: TGCGCCAGCAGCCAACGACTGGACGTGGATGAGCAGTTCTTC. This codes for CASSQRLDVDEQFF.

This clone is medium-sized. V and J are TRBV6-8 and TRBJ2-1; 16 bases are a match to TRBD2. In germline, CDR1 is MNHGY, CDR2 SAAAGT. V shed 5 bases and J 6 bases; nucleotides not matched to a gene: 4. CDR3 length equals 16 residues. In DNA, the CDR3 is TGTGCCAGCAGTGACGGGACTAGCGGGGGGGCCAATGAGCAGTTCTTC. Translation gives CASSDGTSGGANEQFF.

This clone showed up many times. The chain couples TRBV11-3 to TRBJ1-6; 8 bases agree with TRBD1. The CDR3 has 16 amino acids. J gave up 3 bases and V 5 bases, and 6 bases lay outside the gene matches. Germline CDR1 reads SGHNT; CDR2 reads YENEEA. Written as DNA, the CDR3 is TGTGCCAGCAGCCTTGGACAGGGTTTCTATAATTCACCCCTCCACTTT. Protein: CASSLGQGFYNSPLHF.

This clone showed up just a few times. The chain uses TRBV18 and TRBJ1-1; 8 nucleotides match TRBD1. The germline V gene has CDR1 KGHSH and CDR2 LQKENI. The ends lost 3 bases at V and 4 bases at J; junction bases unmatched: 10. The CDR3 has 16 amino acids. The CDR3 loop is CASSPSTGQGGTEAFF. Here the CDR3 DNA reads TGTGCCAGCTCACCCTCTACTGGACAGGGCGGCACTGAAGCTTTCTTT. The full variable domain, with the rest looked up from reference TRBV18 and TRBJ1-1, is NAGVMQNPRHLVRRRGQEARLRCSPMKGHSHVYWYRQLPEEGLKFMVYLQKENIIDESGMPKERFSAEFPKEGPSILRIQQVVRGDSAAYFCASSPSTGQGGTEAFFGQGTRLTVV.

This clone was counted many times. The V and J genes are TRBV11-3 and TRBJ2-7, with 7 nucleotides matching TRBD1. Germline CDR1 SGHNT, CDR2 YENEEA. V trimming: 1 base; J trimming: 1 base; junction bases outside the gene matches: 4. CDR3 length: 15 amino acids. The DNA of the CDR3 is TGTGCCAGCAGCTTAGGGGGACAGAGATCCTACGAGCAGTACTTC. Its translation is CASSLGGQRSYEQYF.

In this sample, this clone turned up a few times. J is TRBJ1-5 and V is TRBV23-1, with TRBD1 identical over 9 bases. TRBV23-1 is assigned to the ORF class and has an uncertain function. V trimming: 6 bases; J trimming: 7 bases; junction bases outside the gene matches: 4. This CDR3 has 13 residues. The CDR3 DNA follows: TGCGCCAGCAGCTTGGGGACAGGGCAGCCCCAGCATTTT. Translated, it gives CASSLGTGQPQHF.

This chain connects TRBV5-1 to TRBJ2-5, with unresolved D. V lost 1 base and J lost 5, with 15 bases in between. Germline CDR1 is SGHRS and CDR2 is YFSETQ. The CDR3 sequence is 15 residues long. DNA of the CDR3: TGCGCCAGCAGCTTGTCCCCCTTGGCGCGGGAGACCCAGTACTTC. This encodes CASSLSPLARETQYF.

This chain's CDR3 is CASNKQMTGGTGELFF. The CDR3 region has the DNA TGCGCCAGCAACAAACAAATGACAGGAGGGACCGGGGAGCTGTTTTTT. This rearrangement joins TRBV5-1 to TRBJ2-2, with D perhaps assigned TRBD1 or TRBD2 (6 bases each). Trimming removed 6 bases at V and 5 bases at J, with 20 bases between. This CDR3 region has 16 residues. Per the germline V gene, CDR1 is SGHRS and CDR2 is YFSETQ.

This clone has just one count. The chain employs TRBV5-1 and TRBJ1-1; D is undetermined. The length of the CDR3 is 14 residues. Germline V lookup: CDR1 SGHRS, CDR2 YFSETQ. V was shortened by 4 bases and J by 2 bases, with 12 bases between the two germline ends. This CDR3 reads CASSPRAGNTEAFF. CDR3 coding DNA: TGCGCCAGCAGCCCTAGGGCGGGAAACACTGAAGCTTTCTTT.

In its sample, this clone ranks as medium-sized. This chain connects TRBV9 to TRBJ2-2; D unclear. CDR3 length: 15 residues. Germline V gene sequence: CDR1 SGDLS, CDR2 YYNGEE. V lost 4 bases and J 2 bases, leaving 12 bases between the germline ends. The CDR3 DNA sequence: TGTGCCAGCAGCCCGGACGGATTAAACACCGGGGAGCTGTTTTTT. This gives the protein CASSPDGLNTGELFF.

This clone was counted at least ten times. The chain employs TRBV11-3 and TRBJ2-3, with TRBD1 identical over 9 bases. The germline CDR1 and CDR2 sequences are SGHNT and YENEEA. This CDR3 region has 15 residues. The junction had 3 bases not matched to a gene; V was cut back by 4 bases and J by 1 base. In DNA, the CDR3 is TGTGCCAGCAGCTCCTGGACAGGGGGCACAGATACGCAGTATTTT. This gives the protein CASSSWTGGTDTQYF.